This T cell receptor (beta chain) was profiled in a study of vaccination and CD4 T cells after COVID-19. Study details: Median time from second vaccine dose to sampling was 72 days (14 to 241). Study-level points and caveats: In convalescent patients, a median roughly 87% of post-vaccine SARS-CoV-2-reactive clones appeared only after vaccination.

The sample holds a few counts of this clonotype. As yet, its antigen is unknown. The CDR3 is 15 amino acids. The V segment lost 1 base and the J segment 8 bases; nucleotides outside the gene matches: 2. CDR1 is SGHTA, CDR2 FQGNSA, per germline. Oncomine TCR Beta short-read sequencing was applied to DNA from cultured CD4+ T cells. TCRdb reanalysed the PCR reads using MiXCR and keeps one entry per CDR3 protein. This sample carries 25,000 or so distinct CDR3 sequences, approximately 40% of them seen once, and the ten largest clones take just over 7%. As to treatment: roughly 10-day PBMC culture with coronavirus spike peptide pools or control peptides (ViraFEST assay).

The source of this sequence is a human donor who had recovered from COVID-19. The specimen sequenced was CD4+ T cells from blood, cultured in vitro. The chain uses TRBV7-2 and TRBJ1-6, with TRBD1 matching over 10 bases. CDR3 in DNA: TGTGCCAGCAGCTTAGTAGGGACAGGGGATTCACCCCTCCACTTT. Translating it yields CASSLVGTGDSPLHF.